This T cell receptor beta chain is drawn from a study of blood T cell repertoires in COVID-19. Overall study context: COVID-19 samples collected from the United States, Italy and Spain covered acute and convalescent phases.

This CDR3 has 13 residues. CDR1 and CDR2 from the germline V gene are MNHEY and SVGAGI. Trimming cost V 6 bases and J 6 bases, with 14 bases left between them. This table comes from immunoSEQ multiplex PCR, and its TCRdb copy is limited to in-frame clones, with some not included. The data show about 58,000 clones, about 81% seen once. The chain is built from TRBV6-5 and TRBJ1-1; possibly TRBD1 for D (6 bases). Sequenced material: peripheral blood. This TCR was recovered from a man between 60 and 70 years old with COVID-19, enrolled during active disease. For the CDR3, the DNA is TGTGCCAGCAGAGCCCCGGGGGGCCCTGAAGCTTTCTTT. Its translation: CASRAPGGPEAFF.